The clone carrying this TCR beta chain was observed a handful of times. These data originate in a study of spatial heterogeneity in lung cancer. The wider study: Alpha-chain sequences were consistently detected in smaller numbers than beta-chain sequences.

Time point denoted: sample taken at primary tumor resection. Donors were over 70 untreated early-stage non-small cell lung cancer patients. This CDR3 comprises 15 residues. Trimming left V 6 bases short and J 7 bases short, with 16 bases between. Per the germline V gene, CDR1 is SGHTA and CDR2 is FQGNSA. Every cDNA TCR molecule received its own unique molecular identifier. MiXCR, run by TCRdb on the 5' RACE reads, gives a single entry per CDR3 protein. The sample lists roughly 38,000 distinct CDR3 sequences; 3.1% were seen once. The chain has TRBV7-2 and TRBJ1-6, with D maybe TRBD1 (5 bases). The starting material was normal lung tissue next to the tumor, obtained at surgery. This sequence originates from a male donor with early-stage non-small cell lung cancer. The CDR3 reads CASSPNRGSNSPLHF. The CDR3 DNA reads as TGTGCCAGCAGTCCAAATAGGGGTAGCAATTCACCCCTCCACTTT.